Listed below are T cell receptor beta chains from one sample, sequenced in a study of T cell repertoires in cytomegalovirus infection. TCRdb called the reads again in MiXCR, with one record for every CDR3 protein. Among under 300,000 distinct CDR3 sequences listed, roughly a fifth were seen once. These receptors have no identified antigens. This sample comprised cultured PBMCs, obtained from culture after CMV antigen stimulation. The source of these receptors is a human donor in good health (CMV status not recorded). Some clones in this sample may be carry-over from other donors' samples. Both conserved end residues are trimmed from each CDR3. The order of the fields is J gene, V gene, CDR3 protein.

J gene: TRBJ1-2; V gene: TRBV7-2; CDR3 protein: ASSWGGEGGYT
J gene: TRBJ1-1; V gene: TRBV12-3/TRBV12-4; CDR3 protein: ASSLSGGDRGPTEAF
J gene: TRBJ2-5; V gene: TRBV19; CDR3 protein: ASSGDQGGETQY
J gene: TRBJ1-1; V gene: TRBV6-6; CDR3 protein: ASSQDTMNTEAF
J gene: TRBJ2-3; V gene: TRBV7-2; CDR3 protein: ASSLAPGIKDTQY
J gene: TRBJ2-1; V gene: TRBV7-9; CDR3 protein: ASSSVQGLADYNEQF
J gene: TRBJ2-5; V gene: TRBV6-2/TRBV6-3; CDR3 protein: ASSYSLEAGVSETQY
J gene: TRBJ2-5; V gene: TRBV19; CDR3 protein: ASSTLAGPAQETQY
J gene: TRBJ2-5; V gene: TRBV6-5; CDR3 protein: ASRPPHETQY
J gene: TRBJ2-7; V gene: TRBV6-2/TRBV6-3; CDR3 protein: ASSTRRDRAPYEQY
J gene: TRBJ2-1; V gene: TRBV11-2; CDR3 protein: ASSQSLRNEQF
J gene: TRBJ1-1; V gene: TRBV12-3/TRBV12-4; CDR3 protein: ASSRQTGPEAF
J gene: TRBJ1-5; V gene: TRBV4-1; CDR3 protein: ASSQGWDRQPQH
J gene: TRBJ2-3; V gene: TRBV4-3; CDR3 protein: ASSRGTGATDTQY
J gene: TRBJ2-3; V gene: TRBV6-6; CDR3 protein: ASSYFQRETDTQY
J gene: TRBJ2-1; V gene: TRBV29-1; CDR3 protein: SVEDQGTSSYNEQF
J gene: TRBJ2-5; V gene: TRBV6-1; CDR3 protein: ASSEEGRAQETQY
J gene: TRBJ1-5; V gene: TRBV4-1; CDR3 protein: ASSPRTGNQPQH
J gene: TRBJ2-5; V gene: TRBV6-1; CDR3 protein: ASSDAGQGVETQY
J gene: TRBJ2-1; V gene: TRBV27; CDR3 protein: ASSSLAGVDNEQF
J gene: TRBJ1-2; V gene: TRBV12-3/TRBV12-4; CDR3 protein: ASSKHPSGGGNYGYT
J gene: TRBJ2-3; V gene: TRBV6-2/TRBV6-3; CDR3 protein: ASSYSRDRADTQY
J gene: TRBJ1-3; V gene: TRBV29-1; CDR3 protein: SVSSTGLSLGDSGNTIY
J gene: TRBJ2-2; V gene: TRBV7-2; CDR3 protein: ASSLFKNTGELF